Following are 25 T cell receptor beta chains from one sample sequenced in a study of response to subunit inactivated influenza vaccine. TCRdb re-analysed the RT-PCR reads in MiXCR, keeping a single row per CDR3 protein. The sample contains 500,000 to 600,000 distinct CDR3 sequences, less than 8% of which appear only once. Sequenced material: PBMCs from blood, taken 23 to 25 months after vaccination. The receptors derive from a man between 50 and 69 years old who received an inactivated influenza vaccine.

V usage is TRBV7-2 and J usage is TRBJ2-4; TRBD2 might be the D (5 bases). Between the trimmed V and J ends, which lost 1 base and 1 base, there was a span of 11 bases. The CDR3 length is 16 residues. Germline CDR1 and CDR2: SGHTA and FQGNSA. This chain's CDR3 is CASSLDRGLAKNIQYF. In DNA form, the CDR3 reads TGTGCCAGCAGCTTAGATCGGGGTCTCGCCAAAAACATTCAGTACTTC.

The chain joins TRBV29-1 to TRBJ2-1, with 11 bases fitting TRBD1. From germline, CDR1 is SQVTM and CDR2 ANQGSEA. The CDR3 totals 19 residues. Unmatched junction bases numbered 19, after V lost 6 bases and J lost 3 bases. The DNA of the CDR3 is TGCAGCGTGAAACTCGGGACAGGGGGTGGCGGGAGGATCTACAATGAGCAGTTCTTC. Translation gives CSVKLGTGGGGRIYNEQFF.

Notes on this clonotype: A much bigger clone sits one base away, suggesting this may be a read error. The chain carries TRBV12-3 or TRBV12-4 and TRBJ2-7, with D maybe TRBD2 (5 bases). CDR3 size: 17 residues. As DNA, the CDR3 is TGTACCAGCAGTTTAGTGCTTTTCGGGGAGAGCTCCTACGAGCAGTACTTC. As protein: CTSSLVLFGESSYEQYF.

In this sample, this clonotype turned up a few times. CDR3 sequence: CASSQGGDSRYEQYF. The CDR3 DNA follows: TGTGCCAGCAGCCAAGGGGGGGACAGCCGGTACGAGCAGTACTTC. The chain carries TRBV4-2 and TRBJ2-7; tentatively, D is TRBD1 (7 bases). This CDR3 region has 15 residues. V gave up 1 base and J gave up 4 bases, with 14 bases separating them. The germline V gene has CDR1 LGHNA and CDR2 YNFKEQ.

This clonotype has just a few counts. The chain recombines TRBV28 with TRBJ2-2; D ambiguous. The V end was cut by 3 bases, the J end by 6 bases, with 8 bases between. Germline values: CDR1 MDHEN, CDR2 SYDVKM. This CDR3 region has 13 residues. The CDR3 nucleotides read TGTGCCAGCAGTTTGGTAGTTCCCGGGGAGCTGTTTTTT. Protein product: CASSLVVPGELFF.

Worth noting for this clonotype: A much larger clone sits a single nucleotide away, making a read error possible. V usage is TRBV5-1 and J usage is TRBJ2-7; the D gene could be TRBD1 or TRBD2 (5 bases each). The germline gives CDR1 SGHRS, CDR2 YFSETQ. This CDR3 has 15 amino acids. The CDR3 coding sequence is TGCGCCAGCAGCTCGACGGGACGCCCGTCCTACGAGCTGTACTTC. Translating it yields CASSSTGRPSYELYF.

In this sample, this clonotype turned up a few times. The CDR3 nucleotides read TGTGCCAGCTCACCAACGGGCACAGGGGGCTTGTACGAGCAGTACTTC. This codes for CASSPTGTGGLYEQYF. The chain joins TRBV18 to TRBJ2-7, with 9 bases identical to TRBD1. CDR3 length: 16 amino acids. V trimming: 2 bases; J trimming: 4 bases; junction bases outside the gene matches: 9. Germline CDR1 reads KGHSH; CDR2 reads LQKENI.

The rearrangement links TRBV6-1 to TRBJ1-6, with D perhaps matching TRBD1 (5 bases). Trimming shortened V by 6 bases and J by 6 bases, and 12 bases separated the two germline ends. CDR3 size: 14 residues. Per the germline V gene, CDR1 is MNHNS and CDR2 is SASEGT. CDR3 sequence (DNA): TGTGCCAGCAGAGGGGAGGCATCTAATTCACCCCTCCACTTT. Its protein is CASRGEASNSPLHF.

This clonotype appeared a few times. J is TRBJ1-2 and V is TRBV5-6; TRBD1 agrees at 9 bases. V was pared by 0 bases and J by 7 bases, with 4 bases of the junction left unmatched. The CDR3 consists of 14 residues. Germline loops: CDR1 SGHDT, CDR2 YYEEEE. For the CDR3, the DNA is TGTGCCAGCAGCTTGGTTGCGGACAGGGGTGGCTACACCTTC. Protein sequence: CASSLVADRGGYTF.

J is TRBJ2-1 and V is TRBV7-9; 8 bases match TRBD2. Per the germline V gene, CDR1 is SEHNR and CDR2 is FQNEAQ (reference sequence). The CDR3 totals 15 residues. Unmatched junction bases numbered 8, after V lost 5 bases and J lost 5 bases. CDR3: CASSPDGTRHNEQFF. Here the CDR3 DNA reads TGTGCCAGCAGCCCAGACGGGACTAGGCACAATGAGCAGTTCTTC.

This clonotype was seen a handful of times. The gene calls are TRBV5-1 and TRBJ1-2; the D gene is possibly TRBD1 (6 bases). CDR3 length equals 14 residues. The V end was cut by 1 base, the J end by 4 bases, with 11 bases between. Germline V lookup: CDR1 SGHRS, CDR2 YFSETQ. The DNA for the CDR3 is TGCGCCAGCAGCTTGAATCAACAGGGCTATGGCTACACCTTC. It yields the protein CASSLNQQGYGYTF.

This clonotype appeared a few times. The CDR3: CSVTGSSYGYTF. CDR3 DNA: TGCAGCGTTACGGGCTCCAGCTATGGCTACACCTTC. This chain uses TRBV29-1 with TRBJ1-2, with D unresolved. The CDR3 spans 12 residues. Trimming stripped 5 bases from V and 4 bases from J, with 11 bases between. The germline CDR1 and CDR2 sequences are SQVTM and ANQGSEA.

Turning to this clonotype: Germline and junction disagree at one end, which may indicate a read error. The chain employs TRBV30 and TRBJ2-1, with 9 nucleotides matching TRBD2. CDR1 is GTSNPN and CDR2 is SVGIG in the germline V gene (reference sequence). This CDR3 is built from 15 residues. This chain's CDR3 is CAWSVASGIYYEQFF. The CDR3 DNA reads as TGTGCCTGGAGTGTCGCTAGCGGGATCTACTATGAGCAGTTCTTC.

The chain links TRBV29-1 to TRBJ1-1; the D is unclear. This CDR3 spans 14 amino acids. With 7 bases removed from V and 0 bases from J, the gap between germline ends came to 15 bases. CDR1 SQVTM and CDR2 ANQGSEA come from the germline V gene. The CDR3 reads CSALGGGMNTEAFF. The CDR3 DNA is TGCAGCGCCCTAGGAGGTGGTATGAACACTGAAGCTTTCTTT.

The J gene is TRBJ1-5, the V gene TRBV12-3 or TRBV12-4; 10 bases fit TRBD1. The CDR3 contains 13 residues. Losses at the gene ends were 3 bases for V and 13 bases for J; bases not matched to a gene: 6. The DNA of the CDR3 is TGTGCCAGCAGTTTTGGCGACAGGGGGCATCAGCATTTT. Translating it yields CASSFGDRGHQHF.

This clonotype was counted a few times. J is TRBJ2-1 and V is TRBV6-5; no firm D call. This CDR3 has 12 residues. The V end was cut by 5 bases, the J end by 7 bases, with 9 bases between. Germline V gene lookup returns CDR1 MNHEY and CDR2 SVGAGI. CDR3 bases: TGTGCCAGCAGTCAAGACCTGAATGAGCAGTTCTTC. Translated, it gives CASSQDLNEQFF.

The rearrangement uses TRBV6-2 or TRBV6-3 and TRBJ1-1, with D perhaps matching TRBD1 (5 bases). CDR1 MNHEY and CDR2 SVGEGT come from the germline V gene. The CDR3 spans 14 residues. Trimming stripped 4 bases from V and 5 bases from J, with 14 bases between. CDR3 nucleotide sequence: TGTGCCAGCAGTTTGACGGGGGAAACTACTGAAGCTTTCTTT. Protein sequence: CASSLTGETTEAFF.

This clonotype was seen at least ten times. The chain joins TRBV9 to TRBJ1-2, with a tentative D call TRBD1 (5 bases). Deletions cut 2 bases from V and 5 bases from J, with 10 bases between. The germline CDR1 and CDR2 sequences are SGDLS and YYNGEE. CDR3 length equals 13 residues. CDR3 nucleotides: TGTGCCAGCAGCGTCAGTACAGGATATGGCTACACCTTC. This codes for CASSVSTGYGYTF.

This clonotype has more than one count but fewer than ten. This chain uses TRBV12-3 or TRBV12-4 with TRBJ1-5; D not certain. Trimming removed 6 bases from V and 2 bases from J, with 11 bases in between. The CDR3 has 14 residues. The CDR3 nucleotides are TGTGCCAGCAGCCGAAAAGGTGGCAATCAGCCCCAGCATTTT. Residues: CASSRKGGNQPQHF.

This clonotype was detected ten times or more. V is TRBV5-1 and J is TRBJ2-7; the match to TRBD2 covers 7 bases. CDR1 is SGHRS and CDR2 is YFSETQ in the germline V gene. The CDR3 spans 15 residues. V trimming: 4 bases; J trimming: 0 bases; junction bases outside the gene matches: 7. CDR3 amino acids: CASSPSGPSSYEQYF. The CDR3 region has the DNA TGCGCCAGCAGCCCTAGCGGTCCGAGCTCCTACGAGCAGTACTTC.

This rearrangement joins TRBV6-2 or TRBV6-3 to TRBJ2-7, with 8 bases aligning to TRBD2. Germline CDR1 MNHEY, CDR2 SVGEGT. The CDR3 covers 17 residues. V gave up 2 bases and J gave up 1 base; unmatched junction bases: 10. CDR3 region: CASSYAPGTRASYEQYF. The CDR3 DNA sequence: TGTGCCAGCAGTTACGCGCCCGGGACTAGAGCATCCTACGAGCAGTACTTC.

The CDR3 nucleotides are TGTGCCAGCAGTTTAAGGACAGGGGTTAATCAGCCCCAGCATTTT. Protein sequence: CASSLRTGVNQPQHF. The chain recombines TRBV12-3 or TRBV12-4 with TRBJ1-5; 9 bases align to TRBD1. The CDR3 runs to 15 residues. After removal of 2 bases from V and 4 bases from J, the junction contained 3 bases not matched to a gene.

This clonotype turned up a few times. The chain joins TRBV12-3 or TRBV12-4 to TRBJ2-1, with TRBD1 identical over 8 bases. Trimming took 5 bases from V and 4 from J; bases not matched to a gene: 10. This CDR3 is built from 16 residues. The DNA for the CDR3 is TGTGCCAGCAGTCTAGACAGGGGACGACATTACAATGAGCAGTTCTTC. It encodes CASSLDRGRHYNEQFF.

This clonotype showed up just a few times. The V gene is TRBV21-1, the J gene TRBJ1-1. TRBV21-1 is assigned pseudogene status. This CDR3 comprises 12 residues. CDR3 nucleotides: TGTGCCAGCAGCAGAAACTCCCCTGAAGCTTTCTTT. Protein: CASSRNSPEAFF.

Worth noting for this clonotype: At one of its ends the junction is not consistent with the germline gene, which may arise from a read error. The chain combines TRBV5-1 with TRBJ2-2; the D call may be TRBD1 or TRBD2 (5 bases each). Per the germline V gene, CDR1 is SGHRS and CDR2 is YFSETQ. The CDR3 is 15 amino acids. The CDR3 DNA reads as TGCGCCAGCAGCTTGCTGGACAAGGGGACCGGGGAGCTGTTTTTC. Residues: CASSLLDKGTGELFF.